This TCR beta chain was sequenced during a study of blood T cells in healthy people across ages. V gave up 4 bases and J gave up 6 bases, with 10 bases separating them. CDR1 is SEHNR, CDR2 FQNEAQ, per germline (reference sequence). This CDR3 has 12 amino acids. This clonotype was seen only a few times. A second PCR of 7 to 11 cycles used a sample-barcoded 5' primer and a J-beta primer mix. Using its own MiXCR run on the 5' RACE reads, TCRdb lists one record per CDR3 protein. The sample has some 1.4 million distinct CDR3 sequences; 42% are singletons. This chain joins TRBV7-9 and TRBJ2-7, with D perhaps matching TRBD2 (6 bases). The source material was blood. The receptor's source is a woman younger than 35 in good health. CDR3 sequence: CASSYREREQYF. CDR3 nucleotide sequence: TGTGCCAGCAGCTACCGGGAGCGCGAGCAGTACTTC.